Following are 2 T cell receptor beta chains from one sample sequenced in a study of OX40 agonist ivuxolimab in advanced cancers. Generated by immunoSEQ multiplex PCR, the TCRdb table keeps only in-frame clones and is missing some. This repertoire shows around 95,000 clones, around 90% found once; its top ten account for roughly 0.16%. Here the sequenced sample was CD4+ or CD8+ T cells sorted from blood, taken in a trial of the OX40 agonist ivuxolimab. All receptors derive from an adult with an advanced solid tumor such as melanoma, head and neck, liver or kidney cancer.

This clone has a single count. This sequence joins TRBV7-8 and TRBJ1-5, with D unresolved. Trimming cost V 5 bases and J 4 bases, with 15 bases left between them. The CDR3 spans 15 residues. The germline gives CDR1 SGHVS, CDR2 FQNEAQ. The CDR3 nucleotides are TGTGCCAGCAGCCCCCAACATGAGTTAAATCAGCCCCAGCATTTT. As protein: CASSPQHELNQPQHF.

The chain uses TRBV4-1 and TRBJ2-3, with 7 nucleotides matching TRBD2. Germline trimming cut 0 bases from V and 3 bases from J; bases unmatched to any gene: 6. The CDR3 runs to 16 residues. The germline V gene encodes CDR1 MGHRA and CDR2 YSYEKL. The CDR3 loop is CASSQELRGSTDTQYF. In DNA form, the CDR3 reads TGCGCCAGCAGCCAAGAATTGCGCGGGAGTACAGATACGCAGTATTTT.